These 12 T cell receptor beta chains share one sample of origin, sequenced in a study of T-cell memory formation after mild COVID-19. One entry per CDR3 protein, called by TCRdb with MiXCR from the 5' RACE reads. The data hold hundreds of thousands of distinct CDR3 sequences, with over 20% observed a single time. The sample taken for sequencing was PBMCs or a T cell subset sorted from them (not recorded which). These receptor sequences come from an adult woman who had mild COVID-19 (a few samples of this study predate the infection). Cell type and time point are not known.

This CDR3 is CASSRNPGQGDQPQHF. Here the CDR3 DNA reads TGCGCCAGCAGCCGGAATCCGGGACAGGGGGATCAGCCCCAGCATTTT. The chain is built from TRBV5-1 and TRBJ1-5; 11 bases match TRBD1. This CDR3 comprises 16 residues. V was clipped by 4 bases and J by 5 bases; unmatched bases: 8. The germline CDR1 and CDR2 sequences are SGHRS and YFSETQ.

The chain links TRBV3-1 to TRBJ2-1; tentatively, D is TRBD2 (7 bases). Trimming took off 0 bases at V and 2 bases at J, with 14 bases between the two ends. This CDR3 comprises 17 residues. CDR1 and CDR2 from the germline V gene are LGHDT and YNNKEL (reference sequence). In nucleotides, the CDR3 is TGTGCCAGCAGCCAAGAGGGAGGGGGGGGAGCCTACAATGAGCAGTTCTTC. Protein product: CASSQEGGGGAYNEQFF.

The chain combines TRBV7-9 with TRBJ1-2, with no clear D. This CDR3 is built from 13 residues. The germline gives CDR1 SEHNR, CDR2 FQNEAQ (reference sequence). Trimming took 3 bases from V and 5 from J, leaving 10 bases between them. CDR3 nucleotides: TGTGCCAGCAGCTTGTCGGACCTTTATGGCTACACCTTC. Translating gives CASSLSDLYGYTF. Full variable domain (remainder filled in from reference TRBV7-9 and TRBJ1-2): DTGVSQNPRHKITKRGQNVTFRCDPISEHNRLYWYRQTLGQGPEFLTYFQNEAQLEKSRLLSDRFSAERPKGSFSTLEIQRTEQGDSAMYLCASSLSDLYGYTFGSGTRLTVV.

This clonotype was counted between two and nine times. The chain combines TRBV29-1 with TRBJ2-3; 7 bases match TRBD1. The CDR3 is made up of 14 amino acids. Trimming took 6 bases from V and 5 from J; bases not matched to a gene: 11. The germline CDR1 and CDR2 sequences are SQVTM and ANQGSEA. The CDR3, as DNA: TGCAGCGTCCAGGGACAGCCAGATGGAGATACGCAGTATTTT. It yields the protein CSVQGQPDGDTQYF.

The chain employs TRBV4-1 and TRBJ1-4; D remains unclear. V was cut by 0 bases and J by 0 bases, with 5 bases left in between. The CDR3 is 15 amino acids. The germline gives CDR1 MGHRA, CDR2 YSYEKL. CDR3 region: CASSQDIATNEKLFF. In DNA, the CDR3 is TGCGCCAGCAGCCAAGATATCGCAACTAATGAAAAACTGTTTTTT.

The CDR3 nucleotides are TGTGCCAGCAGTTACTCCCTCCTGGGAGGGGGATATGGCTACACCTTC. Translated: CASSYSLLGGGYGYTF. V is TRBV6-5 and J is TRBJ1-2; perhaps TRBD1 as D (6 bases). CDR1 is MNHEY and CDR2 is SVGAGI in the germline V gene. V lost 0 bases and J lost 5, with 16 bases in between. The CDR3 is 16 residues long.

The table lists this clonotype with a few counts. The chain recombines TRBV20-1 with TRBJ2-7; possibly TRBD2 for D (5 bases). The CDR3 runs to 14 residues. Between the trimmed V and J ends, which lost 1 base and 4 bases, there was a span of 14 bases. Germline CDR1 DFQATT, CDR2 SNEGSKA (reference sequence). The CDR3 DNA is TGCAGTGCTAGAGCTGGTTCAGCGGATTACGAGCAGTACTTC. It specifies CSARAGSADYEQYF.

The chain recombines TRBV20-1 with TRBJ2-1, with a possible D match to TRBD2 (7 bases). There are 16 residues in the CDR3. Per germline, CDR1 DFQATT and CDR2 SNEGSKA (reference sequence). V lost 6 bases to trimming and J lost 0 bases, with 18 bases between them. The CDR3 region has the DNA TGCAGTGCGCCCCGGGGGGCTCTAATCTCCTACAATGAGCAGTTCTTC. Its translation is CSAPRGALISYNEQFF.

This rearrangement joins TRBV28 to TRBJ1-1, with 7 bases matching TRBD1. V gave up 1 base and J gave up 7 bases; unmatched junction bases: 15. The CDR3 length is 17 residues. CDR1 is MDHEN and CDR2 is SYDVKM in the germline V gene. The CDR3 region is CASSLFTVRRGRLEAFF. Here the CDR3 DNA reads TGTGCCAGCAGTTTATTCACGGTCCGGAGGGGGCGGCTTGAAGCTTTCTTT.

This clonotype was seen a few times. J is TRBJ2-1 and V is TRBV7-2, with unresolved D. The CDR3 spans 15 residues. V lost 1 base to trimming and J lost 5 bases, with 12 bases between them. Germline values: CDR1 SGHTA, CDR2 FQGNSA. The CDR3 region is CASSLGSARNNEQFF. Written as DNA, the CDR3 is TGTGCCAGCAGCTTAGGATCGGCCCGAAACAATGAGCAGTTCTTC.

This clonotype showed up just a few times. The chain employs TRBV12-3 or TRBV12-4 and TRBJ1-5, with D possibly being TRBD1 (5 bases). V was trimmed by 3 bases and J by 6 bases, leaving 9 bases between them. The CDR3 consists of 13 residues. As DNA, the CDR3 is TGTGCCAGCAGTTTCGGGGGGATTCAGCCCCAGCATTTT. Translation: CASSFGGIQPQHF.

The J gene is TRBJ2-1, the V gene TRBV7-9; maybe TRBD1 (5 bases). V was pared by 2 bases and J by 8 bases, with 13 bases between. The CDR3 sequence is 14 residues long. Germline V gene lookup returns CDR1 SEHNR and CDR2 FQNEAQ (reference sequence). DNA of the CDR3: TGTGCCAGCAGCTTACTAGGGGCCCCCGATGAGCAGTTCTTC. This encodes CASSLLGAPDEQFF.